This TCR beta chain was retrieved from a study of lymphopenia after photon versus proton radiotherapy. Overall study findings and caveats: Photon-treated patients lost naive T cells and TCR diversity; proton-treated stayed stable. Better survival with proton therapy was suggested as possible, not demonstrated. Larger post-nadir TCR diversity loss correlated inversely with survival in deceased patients. Oligoclonal CD8+ Temra expansion after nadir drove photon patients' diversity drop.

Profiled with immunoSEQ multiplex PCR; TCRdb holds only in-frame clones, not every one. The sample carries about 65,000 clones, around 87% recorded once. As regards this clone: Antigen specificity is unknown.

Trimming took off 5 bases at V and 0 bases at J, with 13 bases between the two ends. CDR1 and CDR2 (germline): SGHAT, FQNNGV. The CDR3 length is 15 residues. The receptor comes from a man of 80 years or more with esophageal cancer. This material consisted of peripheral blood, taken from a patient treated with proton-based radiotherapy. This chain joins TRBV11-2 and TRBJ2-5; tentatively, D is TRBD1 (7 bases). The CDR3 protein is CASSRRGAYQETQYF. The DNA of the CDR3 is TGTGCCAGCAGCCGCAGGGGGGCTTACCAAGAGACCCAGTACTTC.